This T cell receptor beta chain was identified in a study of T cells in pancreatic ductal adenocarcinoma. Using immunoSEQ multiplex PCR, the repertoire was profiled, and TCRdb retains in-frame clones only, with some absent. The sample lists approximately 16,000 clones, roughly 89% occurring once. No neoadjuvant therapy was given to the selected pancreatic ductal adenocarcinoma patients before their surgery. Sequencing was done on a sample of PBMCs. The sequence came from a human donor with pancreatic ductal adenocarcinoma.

The CDR3 bases are TGTGCCAGCAGTTACCAGGGAGGCACTGAAGCTTTCTTT. It yields the protein CASSYQGGTEAFF. The V and J genes are TRBV6-6 and TRBJ1-1, with D possibly matching TRBD1 (5 bases). Germline V gives CDR1 MNHNY, CDR2 SVGAGI (reference sequence). This CDR3 comprises 13 residues. The V end was cut by 2 bases, the J end by 4 bases, with 8 bases between.